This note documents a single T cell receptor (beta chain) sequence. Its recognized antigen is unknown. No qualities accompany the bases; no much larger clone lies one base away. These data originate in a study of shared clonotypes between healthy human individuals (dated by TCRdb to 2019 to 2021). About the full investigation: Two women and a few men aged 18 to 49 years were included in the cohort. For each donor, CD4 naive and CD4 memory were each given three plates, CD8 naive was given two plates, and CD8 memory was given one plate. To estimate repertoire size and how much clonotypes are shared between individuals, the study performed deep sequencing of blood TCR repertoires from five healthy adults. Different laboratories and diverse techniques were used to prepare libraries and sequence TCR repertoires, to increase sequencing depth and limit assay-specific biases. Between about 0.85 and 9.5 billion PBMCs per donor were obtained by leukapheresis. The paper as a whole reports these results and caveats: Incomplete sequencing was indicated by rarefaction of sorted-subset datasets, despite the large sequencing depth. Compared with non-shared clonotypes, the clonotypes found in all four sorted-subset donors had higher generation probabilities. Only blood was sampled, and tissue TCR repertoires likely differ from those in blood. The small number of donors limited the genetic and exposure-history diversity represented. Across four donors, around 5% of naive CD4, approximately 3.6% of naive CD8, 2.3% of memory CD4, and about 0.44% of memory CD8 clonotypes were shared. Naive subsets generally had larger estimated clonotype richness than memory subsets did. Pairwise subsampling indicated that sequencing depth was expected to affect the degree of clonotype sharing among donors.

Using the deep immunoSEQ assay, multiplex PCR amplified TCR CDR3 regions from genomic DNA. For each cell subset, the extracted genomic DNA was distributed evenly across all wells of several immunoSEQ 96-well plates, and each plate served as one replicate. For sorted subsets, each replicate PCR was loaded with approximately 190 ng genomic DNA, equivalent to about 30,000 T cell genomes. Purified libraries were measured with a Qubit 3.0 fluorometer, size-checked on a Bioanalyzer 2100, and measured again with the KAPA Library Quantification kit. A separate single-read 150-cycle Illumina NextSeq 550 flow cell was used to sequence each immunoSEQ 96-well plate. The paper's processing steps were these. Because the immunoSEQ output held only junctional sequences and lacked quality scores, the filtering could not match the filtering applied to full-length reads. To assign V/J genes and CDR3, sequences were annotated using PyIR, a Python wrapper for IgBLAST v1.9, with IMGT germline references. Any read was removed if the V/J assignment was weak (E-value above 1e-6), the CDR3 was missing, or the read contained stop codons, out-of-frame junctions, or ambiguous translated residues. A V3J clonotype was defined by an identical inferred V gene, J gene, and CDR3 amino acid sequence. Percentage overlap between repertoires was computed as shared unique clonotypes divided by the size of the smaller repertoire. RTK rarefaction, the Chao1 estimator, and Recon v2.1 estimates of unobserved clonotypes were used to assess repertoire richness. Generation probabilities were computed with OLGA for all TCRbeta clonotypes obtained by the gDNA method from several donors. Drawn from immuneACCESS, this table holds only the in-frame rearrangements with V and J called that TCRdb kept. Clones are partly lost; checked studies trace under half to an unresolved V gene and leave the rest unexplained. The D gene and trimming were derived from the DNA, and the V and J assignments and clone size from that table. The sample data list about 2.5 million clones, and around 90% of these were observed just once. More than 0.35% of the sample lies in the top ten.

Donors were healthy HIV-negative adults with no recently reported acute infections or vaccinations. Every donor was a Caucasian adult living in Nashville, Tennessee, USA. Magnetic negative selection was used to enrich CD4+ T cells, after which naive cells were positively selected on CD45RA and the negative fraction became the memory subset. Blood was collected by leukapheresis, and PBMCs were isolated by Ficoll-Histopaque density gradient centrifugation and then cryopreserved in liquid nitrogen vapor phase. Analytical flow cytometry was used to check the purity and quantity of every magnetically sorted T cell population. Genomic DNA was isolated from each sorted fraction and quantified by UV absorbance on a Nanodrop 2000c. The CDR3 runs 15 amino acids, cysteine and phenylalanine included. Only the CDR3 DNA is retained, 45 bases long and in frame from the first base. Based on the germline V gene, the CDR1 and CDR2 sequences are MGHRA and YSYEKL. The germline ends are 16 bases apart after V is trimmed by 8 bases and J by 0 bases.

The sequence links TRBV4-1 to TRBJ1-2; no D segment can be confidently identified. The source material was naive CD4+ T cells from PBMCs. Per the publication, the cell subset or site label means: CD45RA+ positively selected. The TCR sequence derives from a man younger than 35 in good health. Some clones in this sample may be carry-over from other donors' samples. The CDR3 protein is CASQYATHTNYGYTF. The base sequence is TGCGCCAGCCAGTATGCAACCCATACTAACTATGGCTACACCTTC.